The sequence of this T cell receptor beta chain was determined in a study of blood T cell repertoires in COVID-19. Study-level information: Acute and convalescent COVID-19 samples came from the United States, Italy and Spain. PBMCs, B-cell-depleted T cells, or T cells were the source of the cDNA or gDNA that made up the material.

The length of the CDR3 is 16 residues. Germline-derived CDR1 and CDR2 are WSHSY and SAAADI. V was pared by 6 bases and J by 5 bases, with 7 bases of the junction left unmatched. This clone has a single count. Some clones are missing from TCRdb's copy, which holds only in-frame ones; the method was immunoSEQ multiplex PCR. The data hold more than 110,000 clones, with 65% to 80% observed a single time. Sequenced material: peripheral blood. This sequence originates from an older man with acute or convalescent COVID-19. V usage is TRBV10-2 and J usage is TRBJ2-3; the match to TRBD2 covers 14 bases. CDR3 region: CASRLTSGGAGDTQYF. The CDR3 region has the DNA TGCGCCAGCAGATTGACTAGCGGGGGGGCGGGAGATACGCAGTATTTT.